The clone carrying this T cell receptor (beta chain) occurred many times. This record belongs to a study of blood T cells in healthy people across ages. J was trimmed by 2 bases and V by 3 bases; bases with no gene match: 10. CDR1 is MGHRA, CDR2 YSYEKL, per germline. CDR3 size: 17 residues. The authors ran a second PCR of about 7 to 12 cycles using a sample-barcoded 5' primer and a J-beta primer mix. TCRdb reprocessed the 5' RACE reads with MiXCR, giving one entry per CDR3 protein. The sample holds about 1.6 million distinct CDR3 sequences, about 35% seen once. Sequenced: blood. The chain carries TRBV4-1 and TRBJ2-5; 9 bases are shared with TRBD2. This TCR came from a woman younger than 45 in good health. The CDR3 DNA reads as TGCGCCAGCAGCCAGCCAGCGGGGGGCCTTTCTCAAGAGACCCAGTACTTC. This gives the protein CASSQPAGGLSQETQYF.